These T cell receptor beta chains were read from a single sample in a study of blood T cell repertoires in COVID-19. Sequencing was performed with immunoSEQ multiplex PCR; in TCRdb, only in-frame clones are kept and a portion is missing. Among 97,000 or so clones listed, roughly nine tenths were seen once. Sequenced: peripheral blood. The receptors were gathered from a woman between 50 and 59 years old with COVID-19, enrolled during active disease. CDR3s include the opening cysteine and the closing phenylalanine or tryptophan. D genes are given only for firm matches. Not every row has a clone size; where given, it reads once, few, many or a size class.

DNA	CDR3	length	size	D	J	V
TGTGCCAGCGTGCAGGGGGCGGGCATTCAGTACTTC	CASVQGAGIQYF	12	-	TRBD1	TRBJ2-4	TRBV5-6
TGTGCCAGCAGCGGAAAGGGGCACACTGAAGCTTTCTTT	CASSGKGHTEAFF	13	few	-	TRBJ1-1	TRBV12-3/TRBV12-4
TGTGCCTGGAGCCTCAGGTTCACTGAAGCTTTCTTT	CAWSLRFTEAFF	12	few	-	TRBJ1-1	TRBV30
TGTGCCAGCAGCAAAGGATTGACTAGCGGGGGGCACCGATACGAGCAGTACTTC	CASSKGLTSGGHRYEQYF	18	-	-	TRBJ2-7	TRBV21-1
TGTGCCCAGACGGGATCGACGTACAATGAGCAGTTCTTC	CAQTGSTYNEQFF	13	-	-	TRBJ2-1	TRBV30
TGTGCCAGCAGCGTACGAGGTGGCTACACCTTC	CASSVRGGYTF	11	-	-	TRBJ1-2	TRBV9
TGTGCCAGCAGTCCCAGGGGCTTCTCTGGAAACACCATATATTTT	CASSPRGFSGNTIYF	15	-	-	TRBJ1-3	TRBV28
TGTGCCAGCAGTTTAACCGATTCGGGGGGGGGAAGCACAGATACGCAGTATTTT	CASSLTDSGGGSTDTQYF	18	-	TRBD2	TRBJ2-3	TRBV28
TGTGCCAGCAGCTTAGATCACGGGCGGGGGGCCACAGATACGCAGTATTTT	CASSLDHGRGATDTQYF	17	-	TRBD2	TRBJ2-3	TRBV11-2
TGTGCCAGCAGCCTCCAAAGGAGCTTTGGCGAAAACATTCAGTACTTC	CASSLQRSFGENIQYF	16	-	-	TRBJ2-4	TRBV4-2
TGTGCCAGCAGTGACGGGAGGGGTTCCGATGAAGCTTTCTTT	CASSDGRGSDEAFF	14	-	-	TRBJ1-1	TRBV6-4
TGTGCCAGCAGTGATGGGCGGGGGGCTAGATACGAGCAGTACTTC	CASSDGRGARYEQYF	15	-	TRBD2	TRBJ2-7	TRBV2
TGTGCCAGCAGCCCTGGCGGGTCCACTGAAGCTTTCTTT	CASSPGGSTEAFF	13	-	-	TRBJ1-1	TRBV7-3
TGTGCCAGCAGTGAAACCGTCCCAGGCTACGAGCAGTACTTC	CASSETVPGYEQYF	14	-	-	TRBJ2-7	TRBV6-1
TGTGCCAGCTCACCTGTCGGACTAGGGGACTACGAGCAGTACTTC	CASSPVGLGDYEQYF	15	-	TRBD2	TRBJ2-7	TRBV18
TGTGCCAGCAGTTCTGTTACCGGGAGATCCTACGAGCAGTACTTC	CASSSVTGRSYEQYF	15	-	-	TRBJ2-7	TRBV27
TGTGCCAGCAGCTTACACCAACCTACCGGCTACGAGCAGTACTTC	CASSLHQPTGYEQYF	15	few	-	TRBJ2-7	TRBV7-9
TGTGCCAGCAGCCACCAGGACAGCTACGAGCAGTACTTC	CASSHQDSYEQYF	13	-	-	TRBJ2-7	TRBV5-4
TGTGCCAGTAGTATTTTGGACACGAACACCGGGGAGCTGTTTTTT	CASSILDTNTGELFF	15	-	-	TRBJ2-2	TRBV19
TGTGCCAGCAGTTTACGCGTTGCGGGCGGGGAGCTGTTTTTT	CASSLRVAGGELFF	14	-	-	TRBJ2-2	TRBV27
TGTGCCACCCGGGACAGGGGGCTTAAAGGTCCCTTTCAGCCCCAGCATTTT	CATRDRGLKGPFQPQHF	17	-	TRBD1	TRBJ1-5	TRBV19
TGCGCCAGCAGCTTCCACTCTGGGGCCAACGTCCTGACTTTC	CASSFHSGANVLTF	14	-	-	TRBJ2-6	TRBV5-1
TGTGCCAGCAGTGCGACAGTGAACACTGAAGCTTTCTTT	CASSATVNTEAFF	13	-	-	TRBJ1-1	TRBV6-4
TGTGCCAGCAGTCCTATGCAGGGAATGAACACTGAAGCTTTCTTT	CASSPMQGMNTEAFF	15	-	-	TRBJ1-1	TRBV6-5
TGTGCCAGCAGTGAAGGGCTCCAAGAGACCCAGTACTTC	CASSEGLQETQYF	13	-	-	TRBJ2-5	TRBV2
TGTGCCAGCAGTTACGATGGGGCTATCAGGCCCCAGCATTTT	CASSYDGAIRPQHF	14	few	-	TRBJ1-5	TRBV6-5
TGTGCCAGCAGTGAGGTGGACAGGGGCCGGGGCTACACCTTC	CASSEVDRGRGYTF	14	-	TRBD1	TRBJ1-2	TRBV25-1
TGTGCCAGCAGGGGACAGGGGGCGCGAACTGAAGCTTTCTTT	CASRGQGARTEAFF	14	few	TRBD1	TRBJ1-1	TRBV14
TGTGCCAGCAGCTTAGTAGGCAGGGGTAAGGATCAGCCCCAGCATTTT	CASSLVGRGKDQPQHF	16	-	-	TRBJ1-5	TRBV7-9
TGTGCCAGTAGTATGGCTAGCGCGAACACCGGGGAGCTGTTTTTT	CASSMASANTGELFF	15	-	-	TRBJ2-2	TRBV19
TGCGCCAGCAGCCAAGAGGGGGGGGATAGCACAGATACGCAGTATTTT	CASSQEGGDSTDTQYF	16	-	TRBD2	TRBJ2-3	TRBV4-1
TGTGCCTGGAATAGACAGGGCCCGAACACTGAAGCTTTCTTT	CAWNRQGPNTEAFF	14	-	TRBD1	TRBJ1-1	TRBV30
TGCAGCGTTGGACCACGACAGGGCGAATATGGCTACACCTTC	CSVGPRQGEYGYTF	14	-	TRBD1	TRBJ1-2	TRBV29-1
TGTGCCAGCAGCCTCACATCTAACTATGGCTACACCTTC	CASSLTSNYGYTF	13	-	-	TRBJ1-2	TRBV28